These T cell receptor beta chains were read from a single sample in a study of T cell changes during pregnancy in multiple sclerosis. Sequencing was performed with immunoSEQ multiplex PCR; in TCRdb, only in-frame clones are kept and a portion is missing. The sample records tens of thousands of clones, about 89% being singletons. The sequenced sample was CD4+ T cells from peripheral blood mononuclear cells, obtained in the second trimester of pregnancy. The source is a female donor with multiple sclerosis, enrolled in a pregnancy study. Both conserved end residues are part of each CDR3. Each record gives: J gene, clone size, V gene, D gene, CDR3 length, CDR3 DNA, CDR3 protein. A D gene is named only where the DNA matches it firmly. For some rows the clone size is stated as once, few or many, or as a class when expanded; others skip it.

TRBJ1-5,NA,TRBV6-6,NA,14,TGTGCCAGCAGTTACAAAGGGGGGGTTCAGCCCCAGCATTTT,CASSYKGGVQPQHF
TRBJ1-1,NA,TRBV2,NA,13,TGTGCCAGCCGGGAAGGGGCCCGGACTGAAGCTTTCTTT,CASREGARTEAFF
TRBJ2-2,once,TRBV9,NA,17,TGTGCCAGCAGCGTAGCTACTGGGCAGGGAGGTGGCGGGGAGCTGTTTTTT,CASSVATGQGGGGELFF
TRBJ1-2,NA,TRBV2,TRBD1,13,TGTGCCAGAAGGGACAGTGAAGACTATGGCTACACCTTC,CARRDSEDYGYTF
TRBJ2-7,NA,TRBV28,TRBD1,12,TGTGCCAGCAGTCTTGGACAGGGCGGGCAGTACTTC,CASSLGQGGQYF
TRBJ1-5,NA,TRBV4-1,TRBD1,15,TGCGCCAGCAGCCAAGAGACAGGGGGGGGTCAGCCCCAGCATTTT,CASSQETGGGQPQHF
TRBJ1-2,NA,TRBV28,NA,15,TGTGCCAGCAGTTTAGGTAATCGACAAGCCTATGGCTACACCTTC,CASSLGNRQAYGYTF
TRBJ1-2,NA,TRBV4-2,TRBD1,15,TGTGCCAGCAGCCATCCGTCCCGGGACAGGGATGGCTACACCTTC,CASSHPSRDRDGYTF
TRBJ2-7,NA,TRBV18,TRBD2,15,TGTGCCAGCTCACCGACTAGCGGGCAGTCCTACGAGCAGTACTTC,CASSPTSGQSYEQYF
TRBJ1-2,NA,TRBV6-1,TRBD1,14,TGTGCCAGCAACATTGGACAGGGTTTAGCTGGCTACACCTTC,CASNIGQGLAGYTF
TRBJ1-5,NA,TRBV4-2,NA,15,TGTGCCAGCAGCCAAGACAGGGGTTACAATCAGCCCCAGCATTTT,CASSQDRGYNQPQHF
TRBJ2-2,NA,TRBV11-3,NA,14,TGTGCCAGCAGTCCACCGGTTGTAACCGGGGAGCTGTTTTTT,CASSPPVVTGELFF
TRBJ2-3,few,TRBV5-1,TRBD2,16,TGCGCCAGCAGCTTGGCCGGGGGGGCACAGACAGATACGCAGTATTTT,CASSLAGGAQTDTQYF